This TCR beta chain comes out of a study of T cell responses to AZD1222 COVID-19 vaccine. Whole-study findings and limits: Following two doses of AZD1222, Spike-specific TCR breadth and depth rose. Seropositive AZD1222 recipients at baseline numbered only five to seven. Donors were mostly white British, more females; clonal diversity possibly underestimated.

Sequenced by immunoSEQ multiplex PCR; TCRdb stores in-frame clones only, minus some. Counted here are approximately 130,000 clones, 93% occurring once; the ten biggest clones make up roughly 0.9%. Germline V CDR1 and CDR2: MNHNS, SASEGT. V shed 3 bases and J 0 bases; nucleotides not matched to a gene: 6. This CDR3 spans 16 amino acids. Comment on this clone: The antigen is undetermined.

This sequence was found in an adult in good health. The specimen was peripheral blood, collected on day 0 of AZD1222 vaccination. This chain joins TRBV6-1 and TRBJ1-2; 8 positions agree with TRBD1. The CDR3 loop reads CASSDRGRGPNYGYTF. The DNA for the CDR3 is TGTGCCAGCAGTGACAGGGGGCGCGGTCCTAACTATGGCTACACCTTC.